One and the same sample provided the 28 T cell receptor beta chains below, sequenced in a study of T cell repertoires in cytomegalovirus infection. TCRdb ran MiXCR on the reads and lists one entry per CDR3 protein. Seen here are fewer than 700,000 distinct CDR3 sequences, roughly 24% observed once, and the top ten hold 8%. The specimen sequenced was CD8+ T cells from PBMCs. The receptors come from a human donor in good health (CMV status not recorded). Some clones in this sample may be carry-over from other donors' samples.

This clonotype was recorded at least ten times. The chain employs TRBV7-2 and TRBJ1-5; D not resolved. From germline, CDR1 is SGHTA and CDR2 FQGNSA. CDR3 size: 15 residues. V was pared by 8 bases and J by 5 bases, with 19 bases between. CDR3 nucleotides: TGTGCCAGCGCCCATTTGTCGGCAGGTCATCAGCCCCAGCATTTT. Translating gives CASAHLSAGHQPQHF.

This sequence joins TRBV9 and TRBJ2-5, with D perhaps TRBD1 or TRBD2 (5 bases each). The CDR3 totals 16 residues. The germline V gene has CDR1 SGDLS and CDR2 YYNGEE. With 1 base removed from V and 6 bases from J, the gap between germline ends came to 19 bases. The CDR3 is CASSVTPGPNLQTQYF. The DNA of the CDR3 is TGTGCCAGCAGCGTAACCCCGGGACCCAATCTTCAGACCCAGTACTTC.

The table lists this clonotype with many counts. The chain uses TRBV11-3 and TRBJ2-1; D tentatively fits TRBD1 or TRBD2 (5 bases each). The CDR3 is 15 amino acids. Trimming cost V 2 bases and J 4 bases, with 12 bases left between them. Germline V gives CDR1 SGHNT, CDR2 YENEEA. The CDR3 DNA reads as TGTGCCAGCAGCTTACGTTCCGGGGCATACAATGAGCAGTTCTTC. As protein: CASSLRSGAYNEQFF.

Points on this clonotype: A much larger clone lies a single base off, so this may be a read error. V is TRBV7-3 and J is TRBJ2-5, with D hard to call. The CDR3 length is 15 residues. Germline lookup yields CDR1 SGHTA and CDR2 FQGTGA. CDR3 in amino acids: CVSSLHPGPQETQYF. The CDR3 DNA reads TGTGTCAGCAGCCTACACCCCGGGCCCCAAGAGACCCAGTACTTC.

This chain links TRBV6-1 with TRBJ2-3; D may be TRBD1 (5 bases). CDR1 is MNHNS, CDR2 SASEGT, per germline. V dropped 9 bases and J dropped 3 bases, with 16 bases sitting between them. The CDR3 totals 14 residues. CDR3 sequence reads: CASCRGPSTDTQYF. The CDR3 coding sequence is TGTGCCAGTTGTAGGGGTCCCTCGACAGATACGCAGTATTTT.

As to this clonotype: A much larger clone lies a single base off, so this may be a read error. The chain combines TRBV7-4 with TRBJ1-1; unclear D gene. Per germline, CDR1 SGHVT and CDR2 SQSDAQ. Trimming stripped 0 bases from V and 5 bases from J, with 13 bases between. The CDR3 totals 15 residues. The CDR3 DNA is TGTGCCAGCAGCTTAGCGCAGCCTCCTGGGACTGAAGCTTTCTTT. This translates into CASSLAQPPGTEAFF.

This clonotype showed up just a few times. The chain uses TRBV12-3 or TRBV12-4 and TRBJ2-2, with D unclear. Trimming took off 3 bases at V and 5 bases at J, with 7 bases between the two ends. The CDR3 runs to 13 residues. The CDR3 bases are TGTGCCAGCAGTTTTTCCCTGACCGGGGAGCTGTTTTTT. Its protein is CASSFSLTGELFF.

The rearrangement joins TRBV6-1 to TRBJ1-2; the match to TRBD1 covers 8 bases. Germline CDR1 and CDR2: MNHNS and SASEGT. V dropped 3 bases and J dropped 4; count of bases not matched to a gene: 7. This CDR3 spans 15 amino acids. The CDR3 reads CASSDTTGAGYGYTF. The CDR3 DNA reads TGTGCCAGCAGTGACACGACAGGGGCGGGCTATGGCTACACCTTC.

J is TRBJ1-6 and V is TRBV20-1; 8 bases match TRBD1. V lost 0 bases to trimming and J lost 15 bases; unmatched junction nucleotides: 13. The CDR3 runs to 15 residues. Per the germline V gene, CDR1 is DFQATT and CDR2 is SNEGSKA (reference sequence). CDR3 protein: CSARDLETGAIFLHF. The CDR3 DNA is TGCAGTGCTAGAGATCTTGAGACAGGGGCGATCTTCCTCCACTTT.

This clonotype has at least ten counts. At one of its ends the junction is not consistent with the germline gene, which may arise from a read error. The gene calls are TRBV7-7 and TRBJ2-2; D is unclear. CDR1 SSHAT and CDR2 FNYEAQ come from the germline V gene (reference sequence). The length of the CDR3 is 14 residues. CDR3 sequence: CASSLDGYTGELFF. CDR3 nucleotide sequence: TGTGCTAGCAGCTTGGACGGGTACACCGGGGAGCTGTTTTTT.

This clonotype was counted only a few times. This chain uses TRBV20-1 with TRBJ1-2; D gene unclear. From germline, CDR1 is DFQATT and CDR2 SNEGSKA (reference sequence). This CDR3 is 17 amino acids long. The ends were cut back, 2 bases at V and 4 bases at J, with 23 bases in the middle. This CDR3 reads CSARRRYGPPEGYGYTF. The CDR3 region has the DNA TGCAGTGCTAGAAGAAGGTATGGTCCGCCCGAGGGCTATGGCTACACCTTC.

The V call is TRBV19, the J call TRBJ1-2; a weak D match, TRBD1 (5 bases). Deletions cut 9 bases from V and 4 bases from J, with 18 bases between. The CDR3 consists of 14 residues. CDR1 and CDR2 (germline): LNHDA, SQIVND (reference sequence). The CDR3 DNA sequence: TGTGCCAGCGCAAAAAAGGGGTCGGCCTATGGCTACACCTTC. Translating gives CASAKKGSAYGYTF.

Details on this clonotype: One end of the junction does not line up with germline, which may come from a read error. The chain links TRBV25-1 to TRBJ2-1, with 12 positions matching TRBD2. Germline V CDR1 and CDR2: MGHDK, SYGVNS. This CDR3 spans 15 amino acids. The CDR3 reads CANSLLAGGYNEQFF. CDR3 bases: TGTGCCAACAGTCTCCTAGCGGGGGGGTACAATGAGCAGTTCTTC.

The chain is built from TRBV20-1 and TRBJ1-2; D gene unclear. V was shortened by 5 bases and J by 5 bases, with 9 bases between the two germline ends. The CDR3 length is 11 residues. Germline loops: CDR1 DFQATT, CDR2 SNEGSKA (reference sequence). This CDR3 reads CSARVRYGYTF. The CDR3 nucleotides read TGCAGTGCTCGAGTAAGATATGGCTACACCTTC.

This clonotype was recorded once. The chain couples TRBV28 to TRBJ2-7, with 7 bases that match TRBD1. The junction had 9 bases not matched to a gene; V was cut back by 4 bases and J by 3 bases. Germline CDR1 is MDHEN and CDR2 is SYDVKM. This CDR3 comprises 15 residues. The CDR3 DNA follows: TGTGCCAGCAGTTCGTCTCGACAGGGACACTACGAGCAGTACGTC. Translating it yields CASSSSRQGHYEQYV.

V and J are TRBV6-2 or TRBV6-3 and TRBJ2-2; the D gene could be TRBD1 or TRBD2 (6 bases each). The V and J ends lost 5 bases and 4 bases respectively, with 14 bases between them. The germline V gene has CDR1 MNHEY and CDR2 SVGEGT. The CDR3 covers 15 residues. This CDR3 reads CASSPTGAFTGELFF. CDR3 DNA: TGTGCCAGCAGTCCCACGGGGGCATTCACCGGGGAGCTGTTTTTT.

The CDR3 nucleotides read TGTGCCACCAGCAGAGGGGGGGATAGCAATCAGCCCCAGCATTTT. It specifies CATSRGGDSNQPQHF. The rearrangement uses TRBV15 and TRBJ1-5, with D tentatively TRBD1 (5 bases). This CDR3 has 15 residues. V lost 1 base and J lost 0, with 7 bases in between. Germline V gene sequence: CDR1 LNHNV, CDR2 YYDKDF (reference sequence).

This clonotype was observed a few times. V gene TRBV27 combines with J gene TRBJ2-5; 7 positions match TRBD1. Trimming cost V 7 bases and J 6 bases; bases outside gene matches: 5. The CDR3 has 12 amino acids. Germline CDR1 and CDR2: MNHEY and SMNVEV (reference sequence). The CDR3 nucleotides read TGTGCCAGCAAAGGGGGCAGCCAGACCCAGTACTTC. This gives the protein CASKGGSQTQYF.

This clonotype came up a few times. The CDR3 DNA is TGTGCCACCAGCAGAGGGACCGTTACAGATACGCAGTATTTT. It is translated as CATSRGTVTDTQYF. The rearrangement uses TRBV15 and TRBJ2-3; D is unclear. V was cut by 1 base and J by 3 bases, with 8 bases left in between. Per germline, CDR1 LNHNV and CDR2 YYDKDF (reference sequence). CDR3 length: 14 amino acids.

This clonotype was seen many times. The chain employs TRBV7-6 and TRBJ2-1; either TRBD1 or TRBD2 may supply D (7 bases each). Germline V gives CDR1 SGHVS, CDR2 FNYEAQ. The CDR3 runs 14 residues. Trimming took 6 bases from V and 8 from J, leaving 17 bases between them. Written as DNA, the CDR3 is TGTGCCAGCAGTCCCAGGGGGGGCGGGGATGAGCAGTTCTTC. Protein: CASSPRGGGDEQFF.

The genes are TRBV5-1 and TRBJ1-1; no clear D. V was clipped by 3 bases and J by 0 bases, with 15 bases between them. This CDR3 spans 16 amino acids. Germline-derived CDR1 and CDR2 are SGHRS and YFSETQ. The CDR3 coding sequence is TGCGCCAGCAGCTCGAAGCCGCCAAGCATGAACACTGAAGCTTTCTTT. This gives the protein CASSSKPPSMNTEAFF.

The chain joins TRBV14 to TRBJ2-3, with TRBD2 matching over 13 bases. Per germline, CDR1 SGHDN and CDR2 FVKESK. The CDR3 covers 18 residues. V shed 1 base and J 2 bases; nucleotides not matched to a gene: 6. The CDR3 coding sequence is TGTGCCAGCAGCCAAGGGCCCGGGACTAGCGGGGACACAGATACGCAGTATTTT. Its protein product is CASSQGPGTSGDTDTQYF.

This clonotype has a count of ten or more. V usage is TRBV7-8 and J usage is TRBJ1-5; TRBD1 might be the D (5 bases). The CDR3 is 14 amino acids. The V end lost 5 bases, the J end lost 2 bases, and 10 bases lay between the germline ends. The germline V gene has CDR1 SGHVS and CDR2 FQNEAQ. The CDR3 coding sequence is TGTGCCAGCAGCGCCCGGGGGGGCAATCAGCCCCAGCATTTT. It translates to CASSARGGNQPQHF.

Turning to this clonotype: The missing conserved phenylalanine or tryptophan at the end of this CDR3 makes a read error likely. The chain carries TRBV7-6 and TRBJ1-2; TRBD1 agrees at 10 bases. Germline loops: CDR1 SGHVS, CDR2 FNYEAQ. The CDR3 is 13 residues long. With 5 bases clipped from V and 8 bases from J, the junction kept 5 bases outside the gene matches. The CDR3 bases are TGTGCCAGCAGCGCCGACAGGGGGCAGGGCTACACCTGC. It translates to CASSADRGQGYTC.

This clonotype turned up a few times. CDR3 nucleotides: TGTGCCAGCAGTTTAGAGATGGGGGCGGAAACTGAAGCTTTCTTT. Translating it yields CASSLEMGAETEAFF. This chain links TRBV12-3 or TRBV12-4 with TRBJ1-1; D is possibly TRBD1 (6 bases). Deletions cut 1 base from V and 5 bases from J, with 14 bases between. The CDR3 runs 15 residues.

This rearrangement joins TRBV29-1 to TRBJ2-7; D possibly corresponds to TRBD1 (6 bases). CDR3 length equals 14 residues. With 3 bases removed from V and 0 bases from J, the gap between germline ends came to 12 bases. The germline V gene has CDR1 SQVTM and CDR2 ANQGSEA. In DNA form, the CDR3 reads TGCAGCGTTGAGGGTGACAGGAGCTCCTACGAGCAGTACTTC. It yields the protein CSVEGDRSSYEQYF.

V gene TRBV7-2 combines with J gene TRBJ2-7; the D is unclear. Germline CDR1 and CDR2: SGHTA and FQGNSA. V was pared by 1 base and J by 6 bases, with 10 bases between. The CDR3 is 13 residues long. The CDR3 DNA reads as TGTGCCAGCAGCTTAGGTGGACGGGCCGAGCAGTACGTC. It encodes CASSLGGRAEQYV.

This clonotype was seen a handful of times. The genes are TRBV19 and TRBJ1-1; no clear D gene. Trimming removed 2 bases at V and 3 bases at J, with 7 bases between. Germline V gene lookup returns CDR1 LNHDA and CDR2 SQIVND (reference sequence). CDR3 length: 13 amino acids. CDR3 region: CASSITGYTEAFF. The CDR3 DNA reads as TGTGCCAGTAGTATAACGGGGTACACTGAAGCTTTCTTT.